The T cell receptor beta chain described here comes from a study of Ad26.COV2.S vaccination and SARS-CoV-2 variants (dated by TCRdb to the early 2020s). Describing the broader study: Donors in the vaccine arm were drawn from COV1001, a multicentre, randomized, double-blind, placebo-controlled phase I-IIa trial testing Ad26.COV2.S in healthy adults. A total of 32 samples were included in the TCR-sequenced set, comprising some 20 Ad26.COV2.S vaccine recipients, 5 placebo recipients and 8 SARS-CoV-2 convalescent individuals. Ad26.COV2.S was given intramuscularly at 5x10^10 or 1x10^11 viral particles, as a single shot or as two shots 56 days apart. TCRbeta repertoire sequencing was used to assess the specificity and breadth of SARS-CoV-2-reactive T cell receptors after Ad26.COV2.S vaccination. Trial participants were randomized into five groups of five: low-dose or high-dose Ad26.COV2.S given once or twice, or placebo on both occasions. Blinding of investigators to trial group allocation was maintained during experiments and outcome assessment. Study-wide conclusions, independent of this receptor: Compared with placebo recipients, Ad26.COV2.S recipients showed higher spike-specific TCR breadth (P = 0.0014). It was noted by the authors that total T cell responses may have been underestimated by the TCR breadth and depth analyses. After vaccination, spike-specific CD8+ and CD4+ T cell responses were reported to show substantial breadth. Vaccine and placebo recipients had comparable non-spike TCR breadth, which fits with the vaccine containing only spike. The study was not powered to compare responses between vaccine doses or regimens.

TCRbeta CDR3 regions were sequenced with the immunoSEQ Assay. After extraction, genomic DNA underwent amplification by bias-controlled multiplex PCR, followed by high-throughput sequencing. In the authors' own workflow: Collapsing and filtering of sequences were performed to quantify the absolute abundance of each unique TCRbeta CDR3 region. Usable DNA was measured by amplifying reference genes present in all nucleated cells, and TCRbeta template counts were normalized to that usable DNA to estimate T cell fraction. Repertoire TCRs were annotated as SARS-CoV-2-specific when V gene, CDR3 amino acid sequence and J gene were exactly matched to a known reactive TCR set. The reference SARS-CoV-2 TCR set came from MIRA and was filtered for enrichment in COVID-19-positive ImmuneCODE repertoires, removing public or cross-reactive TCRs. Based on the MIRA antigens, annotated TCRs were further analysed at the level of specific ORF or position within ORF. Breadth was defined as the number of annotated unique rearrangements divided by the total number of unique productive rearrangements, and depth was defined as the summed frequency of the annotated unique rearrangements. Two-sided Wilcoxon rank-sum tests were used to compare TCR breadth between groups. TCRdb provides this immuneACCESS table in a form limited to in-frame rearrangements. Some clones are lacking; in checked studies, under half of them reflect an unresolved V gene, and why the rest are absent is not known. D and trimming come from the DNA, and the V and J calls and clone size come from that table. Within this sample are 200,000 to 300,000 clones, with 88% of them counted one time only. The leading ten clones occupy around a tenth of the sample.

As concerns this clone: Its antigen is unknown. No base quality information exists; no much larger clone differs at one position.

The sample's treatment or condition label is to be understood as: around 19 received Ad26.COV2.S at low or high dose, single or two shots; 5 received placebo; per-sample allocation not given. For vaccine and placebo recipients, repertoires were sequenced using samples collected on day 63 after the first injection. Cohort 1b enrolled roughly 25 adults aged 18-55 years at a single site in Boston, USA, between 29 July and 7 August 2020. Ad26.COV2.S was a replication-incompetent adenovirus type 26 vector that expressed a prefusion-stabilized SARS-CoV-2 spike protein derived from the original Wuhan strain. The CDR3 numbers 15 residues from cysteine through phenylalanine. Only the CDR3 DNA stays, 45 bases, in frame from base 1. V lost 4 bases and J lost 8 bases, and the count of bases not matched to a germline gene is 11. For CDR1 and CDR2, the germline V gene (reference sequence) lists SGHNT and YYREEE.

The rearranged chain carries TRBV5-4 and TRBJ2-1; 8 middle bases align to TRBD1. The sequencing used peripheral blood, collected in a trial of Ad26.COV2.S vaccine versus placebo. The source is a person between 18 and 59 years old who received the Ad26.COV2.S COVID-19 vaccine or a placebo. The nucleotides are TGTGCCAGCAGCCCTGGACAGGGTAGGGTCGATGAGCAGTTCTTC. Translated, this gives CASSPGQGRVDEQFF.